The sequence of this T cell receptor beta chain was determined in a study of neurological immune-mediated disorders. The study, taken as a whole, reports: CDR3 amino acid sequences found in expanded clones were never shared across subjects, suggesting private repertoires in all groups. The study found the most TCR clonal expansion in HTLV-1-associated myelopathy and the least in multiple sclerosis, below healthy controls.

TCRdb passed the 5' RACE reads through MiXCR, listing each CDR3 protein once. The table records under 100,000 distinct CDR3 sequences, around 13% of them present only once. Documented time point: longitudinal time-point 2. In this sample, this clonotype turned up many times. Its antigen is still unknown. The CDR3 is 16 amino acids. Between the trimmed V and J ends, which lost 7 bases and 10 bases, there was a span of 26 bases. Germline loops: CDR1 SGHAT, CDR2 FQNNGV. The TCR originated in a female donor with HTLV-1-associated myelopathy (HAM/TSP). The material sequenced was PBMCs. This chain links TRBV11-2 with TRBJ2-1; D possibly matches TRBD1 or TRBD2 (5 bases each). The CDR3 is CASTEDRDAYLREQFF. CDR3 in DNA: TGTGCCAGCACCGAAGATCGGGACGCCTACCTCCGGGAGCAGTTCTTC. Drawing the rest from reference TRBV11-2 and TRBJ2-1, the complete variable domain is EAGVAQSPRYKIIEKRQSVAFWCNPISGHATLYWYQQILGQGPKLLIQFQNNGVVDDSQLPKDRFSAERLKGVDSTLKIQPAKLEDSAVYLCASTEDRDAYLREQFFGPGTRLTVL.